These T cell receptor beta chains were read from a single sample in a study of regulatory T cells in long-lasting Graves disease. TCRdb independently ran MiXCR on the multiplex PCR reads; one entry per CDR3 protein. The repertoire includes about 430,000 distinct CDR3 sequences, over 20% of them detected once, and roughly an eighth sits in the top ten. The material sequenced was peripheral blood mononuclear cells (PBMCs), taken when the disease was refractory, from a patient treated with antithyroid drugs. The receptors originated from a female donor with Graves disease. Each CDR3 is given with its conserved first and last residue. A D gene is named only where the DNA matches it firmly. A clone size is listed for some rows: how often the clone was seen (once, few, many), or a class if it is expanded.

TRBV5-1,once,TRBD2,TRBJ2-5,TGCGCCAGCAGCTTGGGAGGGGCTAGCGGTCAAGAGACCCAGTACTTC,CASSLGGASGQETQYF
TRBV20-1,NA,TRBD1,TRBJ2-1,TGCAGTGCTAGAGGCCGGGACAGGGGTATCAATGAGCAGTTCTTC,CSARGRDRGINEQFF
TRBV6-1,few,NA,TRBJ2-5,TGTGCCAGCAGTGAAAGGCCAGAACAAGAGACCCAGTACTTC,CASSERPEQETQYF
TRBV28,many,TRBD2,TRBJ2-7,TGTGCCAGCACCCTCGGGGGGGCGCGGTCCTACGAGCAGTACTTC,CASTLGGARSYEQYF
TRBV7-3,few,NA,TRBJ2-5,TGTGCCAGCAGCTTGTTCCCGGGCGAGACCCAGTACTTC,CASSLFPGETQYF
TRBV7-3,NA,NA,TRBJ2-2,TGTGCCAGCAGCGCGACTACCGCGGACGGGGAGCTGTTTTTT,CASSATTADGELFF
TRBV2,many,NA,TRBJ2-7,TGTGCCAGCAGGGTGAGACTCCAATACGAGCAGTACTTC,CASRVRLQYEQYF
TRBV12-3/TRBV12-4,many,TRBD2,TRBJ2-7,TGTGCCAGCAGTCCCCCCGGACTAGCGGCCGCCTACGAGCAGTACTTC,CASSPPGLAAAYEQYF
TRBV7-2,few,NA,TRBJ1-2,TGTGCCAGCAGCCTGGACTTAACGGGCTACACCTTC,CASSLDLTGYTF
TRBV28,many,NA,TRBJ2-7,TGTGCCAGCAGTTTACGAGTAGTAGGGGCACTATCCTACGAGCAGTACTTC,CASSLRVVGALSYEQYF
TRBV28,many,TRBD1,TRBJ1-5,TGTGCCAGCAGAAGGACAGGGACTCAGCCCCAGCATTTT,CASRRTGTQPQHF
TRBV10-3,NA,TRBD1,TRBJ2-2,TGTGCCATCAGTGAAGGGTGGACAGGGGTGACCGGGGAGCTGTTTTTT,CAISEGWTGVTGELFF
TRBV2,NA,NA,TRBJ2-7,TGTGCCAGCGGGGCACAGGGTGTAGGATACGAGCAGTACTTC,CASGAQGVGYEQYF
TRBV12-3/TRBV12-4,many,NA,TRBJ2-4,TGTGCCAGCAGCCCCTTGGGAACTACGAACATTCAGTACTTC,CASSPLGTTNIQYF
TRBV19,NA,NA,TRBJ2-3,TGTGCCAGTAGTCAGGACCACTTTACAGATACGCAGTATTTT,CASSQDHFTDTQYF
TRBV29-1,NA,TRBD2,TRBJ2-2,TGCAGCGTTGAAGTCCGGGAGAGGACTAGCGGGAGGGCCGGGGAGCTGTTTTTT,CSVEVRERTSGRAGELFF
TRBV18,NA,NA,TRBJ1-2,TGTGCCAGCTCACCATCTGATACAGGGACTTATGGCTACACCTTC,CASSPSDTGTYGYTF
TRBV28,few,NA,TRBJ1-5,TGTGCCACCCGGAGAGATAGCAATCAGCCCCAGCATTTT,CATRRDSNQPQHF
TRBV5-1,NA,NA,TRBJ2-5,TGCGCCAGCAGCTCGGGAAGTTCGGAGACCCAGTACTTC,CASSSGSSETQYF
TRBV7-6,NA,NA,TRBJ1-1,TGTGCCAGCAGCTTAGGGGGGGACGGAGCTTTCTTT,CASSLGGDGAFF
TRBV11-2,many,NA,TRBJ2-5,TGTGCCAGCAGAAGAGGACACCAAGAGACCCAGTACTTC,CASRRGHQETQYF
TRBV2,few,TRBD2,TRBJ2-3,TGTGCCAGCAGTCCTAATGGGGCTAGCGGGAGTGGAGATACGCAGTATTTT,CASSPNGASGSGDTQYF
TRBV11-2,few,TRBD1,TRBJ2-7,TGTGCCAGCAGCTTCGGGACAGGGGGCTCTTCCTACGAGCAGTACTTC,CASSFGTGGSSYEQYF
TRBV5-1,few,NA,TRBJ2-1,TGCGCCAGCAGCTTGAGGCCGGACTACAATGAGCAGTTCTTC,CASSLRPDYNEQFF
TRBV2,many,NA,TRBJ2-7,TGTGCCAGCAGTCTCCGGGCAGGGGTGCCAAACGAGCAGTACTTC,CASSLRAGVPNEQYF
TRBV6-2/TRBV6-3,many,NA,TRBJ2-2,TGTGCCAGCAACCCGTGGCCCGGGGAGCTGTTTTTT,CASNPWPGELFF
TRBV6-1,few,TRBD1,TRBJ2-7,TGTGCCAGCAGACTTCCCCGGACAGGGACCTACGAGCAGTACTTC,CASRLPRTGTYEQYF
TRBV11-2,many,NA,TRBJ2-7,TGTGCCAGCAGTTTAGTGCAGGGCTCCTACGAGCAGTACTTC,CASSLVQGSYEQYF
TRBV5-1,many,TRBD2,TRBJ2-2,TGCGCCAGCAGCTGGCCGACTAGCGGGAGTGGAACCGGGGAGCTGTTTTTT,CASSWPTSGSGTGELFF
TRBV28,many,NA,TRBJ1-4,TGTGCCAGCAGTTTACTCCAGGGCCGAAATGAAAAACTGTTTTTT,CASSLLQGRNEKLFF
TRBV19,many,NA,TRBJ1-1,TGTGCCAGTAGTAGGCGTTCATGGGTGGACACTGAAGCTTTCTTT,CASSRRSWVDTEAFF
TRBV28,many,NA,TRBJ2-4,TGTGCCAGCAGTTTAGGGGGGACGGACATTCAGTACTTC,CASSLGGTDIQYF
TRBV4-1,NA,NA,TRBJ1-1,TGCGCCAGCAGCCAAGAATGGAATCCTGAAGCTTTCTTT,CASSQEWNPEAFF
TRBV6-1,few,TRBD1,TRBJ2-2,TGTGCCAGCAGCGCAGGACAGGGGGTGAGGAACACCGGGGAGCTGTTTTTT,CASSAGQGVRNTGELFF
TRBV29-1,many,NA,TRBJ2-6,TGCAGCGTTGCCACAGGGTCCGGGGCCAACGTCCTGACTTTC,CSVATGSGANVLTF
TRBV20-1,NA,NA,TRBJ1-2,TGCAGTGCACCCGGGGAACCGGGGAAGATCTATGGCTACACCTTC,CSAPGEPGKIYGYTF
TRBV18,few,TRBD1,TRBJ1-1,TGTGCCAGCTCACCTCTAGACAGGGCTGAAGCTTTCTTT,CASSPLDRAEAFF
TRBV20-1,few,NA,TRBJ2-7,TGCAGTGCTAGAGATGTACGAATCTACGAGCAGTACTTC,CSARDVRIYEQYF
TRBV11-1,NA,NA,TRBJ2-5,TGTGCCAGCAGTTCATCGGGGACCGGTCAGACCCAGTACTTC,CASSSSGTGQTQYF
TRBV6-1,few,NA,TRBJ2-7,TGTGCCAGCAGTCCGGGGGGCGTCTCCTACGAGCAGTACTTC,CASSPGGVSYEQYF
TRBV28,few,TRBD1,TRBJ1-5,TGTGCCAGCACTGACAGGGGAATGAGTCAGCCCCAGCATTTT,CASTDRGMSQPQHF